This T cell receptor beta chain was identified during a study of cytomegalovirus exposure and HLA in healthy donors. Turning to the study itself: From roughly 180 million T cells, an earlier analysis saw approximately 110 million unique TCR beta sequences.

Primers included in the PCR were 60 Vbeta and 13 Jbeta primers. Using immunoSEQ multiplex PCR, the repertoire was profiled, and TCRdb retains in-frame clones only, with some absent. The sample has about 200,000 clones; about four fifths are singletons. This CDR3 comprises 15 residues. From germline, CDR1 is KGHSH and CDR2 LQKENI. Trimming stripped 3 bases from V and 3 bases from J, with 11 bases between. Material for sequencing was PBMCs. The chain is built from TRBV18 and TRBJ1-4; TRBD1 is a possible D gene (5 bases). This clonotype originated in a man aged 40-49 years in good health and CMV-seropositive. CDR3 residues: CASSPPGRPNEKLFF. CDR3 nucleotide sequence: TGTGCCAGCTCACCTCCAGGGCGGCCTAATGAAAAACTGTTTTTT.